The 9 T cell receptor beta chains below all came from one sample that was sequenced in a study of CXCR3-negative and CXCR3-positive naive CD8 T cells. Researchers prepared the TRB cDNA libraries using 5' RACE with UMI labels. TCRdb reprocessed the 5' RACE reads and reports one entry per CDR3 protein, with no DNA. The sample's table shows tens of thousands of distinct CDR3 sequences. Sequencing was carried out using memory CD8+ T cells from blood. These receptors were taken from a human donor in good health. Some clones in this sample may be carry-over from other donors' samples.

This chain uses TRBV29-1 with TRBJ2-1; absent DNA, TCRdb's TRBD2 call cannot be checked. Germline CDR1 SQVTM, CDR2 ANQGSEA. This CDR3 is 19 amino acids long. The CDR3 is CSDYPTGTSGRTSNREQFF.

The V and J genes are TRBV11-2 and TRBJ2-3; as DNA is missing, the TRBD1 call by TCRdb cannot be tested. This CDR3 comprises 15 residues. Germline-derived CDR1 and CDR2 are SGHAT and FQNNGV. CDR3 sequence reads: CASSSSWGAGDTQYF.

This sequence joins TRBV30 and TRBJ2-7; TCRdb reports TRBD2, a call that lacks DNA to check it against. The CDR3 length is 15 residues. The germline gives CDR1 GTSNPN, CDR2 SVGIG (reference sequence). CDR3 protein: CAWSVMGGFLSEQYF.

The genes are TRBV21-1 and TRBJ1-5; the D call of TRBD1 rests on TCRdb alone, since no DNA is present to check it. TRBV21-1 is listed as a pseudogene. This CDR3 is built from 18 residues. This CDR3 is CASRNPGFDRVPYQPQHF.

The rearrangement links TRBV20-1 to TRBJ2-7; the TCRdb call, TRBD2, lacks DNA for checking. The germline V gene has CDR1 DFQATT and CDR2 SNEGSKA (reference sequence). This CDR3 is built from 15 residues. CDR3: CSARDTIRGAGEQYF.

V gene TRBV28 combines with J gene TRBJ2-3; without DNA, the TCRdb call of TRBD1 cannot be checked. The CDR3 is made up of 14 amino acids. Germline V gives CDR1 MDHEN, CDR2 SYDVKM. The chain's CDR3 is CASSDRGSTDTQYF.

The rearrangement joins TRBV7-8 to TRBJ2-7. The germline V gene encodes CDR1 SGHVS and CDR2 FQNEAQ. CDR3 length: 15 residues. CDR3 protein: CASSPFGSPAYEQYF.

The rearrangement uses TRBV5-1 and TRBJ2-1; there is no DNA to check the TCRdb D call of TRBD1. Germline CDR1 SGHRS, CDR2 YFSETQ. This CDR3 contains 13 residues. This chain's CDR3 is CASSLVWGTEQFF.

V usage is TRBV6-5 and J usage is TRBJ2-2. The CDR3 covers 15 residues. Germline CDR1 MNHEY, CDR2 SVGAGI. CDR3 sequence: CASSYGDANTGELFF.